This TCR beta chain was observed in a study of shared clonotypes between healthy human individuals. Notes on the study in general: Clonotype sharing among donors was expected to depend on sequencing depth. Larger estimated richness was generally recorded for naive subsets relative to memory subsets.

Genomic DNA from each subset was divided evenly over several immunoSEQ plates. Assay: immunoSEQ multiplex PCR; the TCRdb copy retains only in-frame clones and omits some. There are approximately 640,000 clones in the sample; about nine tenths occur only once, and 34% lies in the top ten. CD8 memory was a combination that joined CD45RO+ cells with CCR7-negative CD45RA+ TemRA cells. About this clone: Antigen unknown.

There are 18 residues in the CDR3. Germline V gene lookup returns CDR1 SGHNT and CDR2 YYREEE (reference sequence). V lost 2 bases to trimming and J lost 2 bases; unmatched junction nucleotides: 12. The clonotype was recovered from a young man in good health. Some clones in this sample may be carry-over from other donors' samples. The chain is built from TRBV5-4 and TRBJ2-2; 7 bases match TRBD2. Sequencing was carried out using memory CD8+ T cells from PBMCs. The subset denotes: CD45RO+ cells pooled with CCR7-negative TemRA cells. CDR3 in amino acids: CASSFPGVAGVNTGELFF. The CDR3 DNA reads TGTGCCAGCAGCTTCCCCGGGGTCGCGGGAGTTAACACCGGGGAGCTGTTTTTT.